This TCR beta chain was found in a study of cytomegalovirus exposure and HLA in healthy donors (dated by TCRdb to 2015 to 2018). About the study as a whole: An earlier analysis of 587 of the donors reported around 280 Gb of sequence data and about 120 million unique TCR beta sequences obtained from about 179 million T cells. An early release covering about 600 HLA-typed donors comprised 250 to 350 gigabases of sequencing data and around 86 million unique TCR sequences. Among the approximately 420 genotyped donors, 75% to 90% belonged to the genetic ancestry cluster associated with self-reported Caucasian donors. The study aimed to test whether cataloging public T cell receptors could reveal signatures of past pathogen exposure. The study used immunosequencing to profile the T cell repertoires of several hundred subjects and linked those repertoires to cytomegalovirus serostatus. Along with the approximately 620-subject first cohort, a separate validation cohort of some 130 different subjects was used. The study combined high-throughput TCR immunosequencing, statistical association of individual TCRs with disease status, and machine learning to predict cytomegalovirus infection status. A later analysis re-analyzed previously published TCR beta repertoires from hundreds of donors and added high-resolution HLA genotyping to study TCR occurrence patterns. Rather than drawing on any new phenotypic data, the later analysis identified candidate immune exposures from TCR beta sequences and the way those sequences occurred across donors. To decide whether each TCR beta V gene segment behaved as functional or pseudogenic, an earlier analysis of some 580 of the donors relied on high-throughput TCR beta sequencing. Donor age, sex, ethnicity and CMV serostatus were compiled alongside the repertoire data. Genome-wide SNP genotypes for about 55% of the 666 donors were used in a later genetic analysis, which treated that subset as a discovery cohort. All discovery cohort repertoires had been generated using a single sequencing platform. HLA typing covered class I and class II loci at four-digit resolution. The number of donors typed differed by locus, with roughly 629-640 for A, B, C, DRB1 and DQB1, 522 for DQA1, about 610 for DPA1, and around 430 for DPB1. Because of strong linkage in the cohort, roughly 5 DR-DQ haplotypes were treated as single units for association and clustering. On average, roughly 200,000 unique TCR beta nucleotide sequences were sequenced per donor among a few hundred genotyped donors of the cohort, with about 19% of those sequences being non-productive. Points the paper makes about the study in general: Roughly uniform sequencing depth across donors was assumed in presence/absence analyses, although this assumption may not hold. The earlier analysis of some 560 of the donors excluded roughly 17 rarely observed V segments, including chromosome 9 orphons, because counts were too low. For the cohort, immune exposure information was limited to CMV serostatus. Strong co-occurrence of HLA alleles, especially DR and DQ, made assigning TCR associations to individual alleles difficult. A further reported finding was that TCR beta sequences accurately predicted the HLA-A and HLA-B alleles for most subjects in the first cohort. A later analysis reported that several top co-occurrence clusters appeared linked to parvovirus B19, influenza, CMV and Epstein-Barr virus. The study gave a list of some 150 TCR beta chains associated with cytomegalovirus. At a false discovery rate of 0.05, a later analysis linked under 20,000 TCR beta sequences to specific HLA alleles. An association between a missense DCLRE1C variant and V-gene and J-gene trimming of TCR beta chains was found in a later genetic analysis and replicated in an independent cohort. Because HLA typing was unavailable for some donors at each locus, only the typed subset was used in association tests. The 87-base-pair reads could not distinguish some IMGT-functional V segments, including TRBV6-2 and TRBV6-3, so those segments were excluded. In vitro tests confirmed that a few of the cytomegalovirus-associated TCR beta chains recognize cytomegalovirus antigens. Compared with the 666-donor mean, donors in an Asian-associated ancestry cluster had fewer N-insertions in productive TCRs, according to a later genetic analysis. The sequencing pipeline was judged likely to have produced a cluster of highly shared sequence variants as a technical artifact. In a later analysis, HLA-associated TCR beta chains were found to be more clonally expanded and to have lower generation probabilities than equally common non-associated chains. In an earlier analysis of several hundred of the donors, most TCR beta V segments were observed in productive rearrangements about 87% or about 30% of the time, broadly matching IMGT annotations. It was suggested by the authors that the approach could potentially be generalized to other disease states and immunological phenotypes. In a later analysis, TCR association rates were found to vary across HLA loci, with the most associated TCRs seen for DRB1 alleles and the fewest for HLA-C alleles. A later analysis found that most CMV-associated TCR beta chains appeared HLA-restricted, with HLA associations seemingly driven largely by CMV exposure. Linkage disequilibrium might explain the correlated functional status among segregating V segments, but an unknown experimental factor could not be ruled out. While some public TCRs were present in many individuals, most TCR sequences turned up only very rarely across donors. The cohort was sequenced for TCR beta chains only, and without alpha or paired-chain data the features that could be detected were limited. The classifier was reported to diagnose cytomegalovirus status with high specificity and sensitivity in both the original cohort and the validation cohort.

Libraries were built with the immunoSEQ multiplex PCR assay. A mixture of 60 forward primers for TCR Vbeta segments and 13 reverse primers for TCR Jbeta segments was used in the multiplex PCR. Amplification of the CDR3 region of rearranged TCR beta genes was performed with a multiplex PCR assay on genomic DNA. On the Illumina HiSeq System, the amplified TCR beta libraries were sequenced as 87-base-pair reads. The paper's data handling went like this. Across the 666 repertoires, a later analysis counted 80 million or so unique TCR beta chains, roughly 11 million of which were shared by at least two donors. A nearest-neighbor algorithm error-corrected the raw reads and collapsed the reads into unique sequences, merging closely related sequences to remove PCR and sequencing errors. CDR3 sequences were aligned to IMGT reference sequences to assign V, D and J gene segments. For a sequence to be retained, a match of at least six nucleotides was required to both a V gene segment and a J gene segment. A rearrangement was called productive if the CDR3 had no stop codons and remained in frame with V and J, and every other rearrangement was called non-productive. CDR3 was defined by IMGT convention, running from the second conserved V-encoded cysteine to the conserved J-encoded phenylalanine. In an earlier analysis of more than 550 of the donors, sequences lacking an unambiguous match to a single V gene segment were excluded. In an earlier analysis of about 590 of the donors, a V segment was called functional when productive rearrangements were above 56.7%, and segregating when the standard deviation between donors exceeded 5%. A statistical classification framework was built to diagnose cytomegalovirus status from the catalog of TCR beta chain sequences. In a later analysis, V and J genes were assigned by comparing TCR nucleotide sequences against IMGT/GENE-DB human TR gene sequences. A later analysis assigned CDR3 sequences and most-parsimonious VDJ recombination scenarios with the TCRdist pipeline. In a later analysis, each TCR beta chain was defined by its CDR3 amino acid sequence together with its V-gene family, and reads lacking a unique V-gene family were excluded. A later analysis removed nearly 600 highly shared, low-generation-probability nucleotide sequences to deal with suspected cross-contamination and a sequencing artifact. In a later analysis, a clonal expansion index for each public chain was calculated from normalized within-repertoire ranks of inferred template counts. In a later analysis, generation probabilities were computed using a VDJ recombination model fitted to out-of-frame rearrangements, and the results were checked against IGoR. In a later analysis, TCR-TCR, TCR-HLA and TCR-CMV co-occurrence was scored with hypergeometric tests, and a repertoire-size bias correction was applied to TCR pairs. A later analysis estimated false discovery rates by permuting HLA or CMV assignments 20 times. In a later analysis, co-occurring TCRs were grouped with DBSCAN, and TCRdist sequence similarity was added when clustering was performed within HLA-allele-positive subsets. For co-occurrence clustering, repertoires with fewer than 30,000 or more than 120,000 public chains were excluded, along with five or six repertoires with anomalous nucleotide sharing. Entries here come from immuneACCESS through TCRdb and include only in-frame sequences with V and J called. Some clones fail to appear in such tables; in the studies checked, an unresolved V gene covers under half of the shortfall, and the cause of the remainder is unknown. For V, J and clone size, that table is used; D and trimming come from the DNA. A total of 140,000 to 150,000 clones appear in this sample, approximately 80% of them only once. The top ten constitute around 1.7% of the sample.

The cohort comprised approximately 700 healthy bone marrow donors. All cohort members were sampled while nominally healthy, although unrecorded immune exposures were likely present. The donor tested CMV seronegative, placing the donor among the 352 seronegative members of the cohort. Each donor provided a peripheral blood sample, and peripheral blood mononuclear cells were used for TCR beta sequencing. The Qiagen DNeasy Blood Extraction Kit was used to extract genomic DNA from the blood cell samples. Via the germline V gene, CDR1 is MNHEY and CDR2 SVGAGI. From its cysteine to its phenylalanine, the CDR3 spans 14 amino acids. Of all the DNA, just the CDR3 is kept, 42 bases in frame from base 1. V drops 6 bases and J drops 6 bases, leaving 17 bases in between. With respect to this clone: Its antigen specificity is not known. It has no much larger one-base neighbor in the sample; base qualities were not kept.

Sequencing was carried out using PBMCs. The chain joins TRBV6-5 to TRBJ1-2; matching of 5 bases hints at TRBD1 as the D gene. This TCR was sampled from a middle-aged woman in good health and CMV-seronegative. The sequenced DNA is TGTGCCAGCAGGCCCGGGGGTAATGTTAATGGCTACACCTTC. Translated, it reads CASRPGGNVNGYTF.